The entry below describes one T cell receptor (beta chain). The antigen is unknown. A sample-barcoded 5' primer and a J-beta primer mix were used in a second PCR of roughly 7 to 11 cycles. TCRdb re-called the 5' RACE reads with MiXCR, one entry per CDR3 protein. The sample records a few hundred thousand distinct CDR3 sequences, roughly 28% being singletons. This specimen belongs to a study of blood T cells in healthy people across ages. Points from the study as a whole: Long-lived donors carried more naive CD4+ cells and greater diversity than aged donors.

Germline CDR1 reads MNHEY; CDR2 reads SMNVEV (reference sequence). J gave up 4 bases and V 4 bases, and 6 bases lay outside the gene matches. The CDR3 runs 16 residues. The people who gave samples were healthy Caucasians from Russia, aged about 6 to 95. Every donor provided 7.5 to 10 milliliters of peripheral blood. Sequenced input: blood. This chain connects TRBV27 to TRBJ2-1, with TRBD2 matching over 11 bases. The receptor was derived from a woman in her 70s in good health. The CDR3 region has the DNA TGTGCCAGCAGTTCGCTAGCGGGGGGCCCTTACAATGAGCAGTTCTTC. Its protein product is CASSSLAGGPYNEQFF.